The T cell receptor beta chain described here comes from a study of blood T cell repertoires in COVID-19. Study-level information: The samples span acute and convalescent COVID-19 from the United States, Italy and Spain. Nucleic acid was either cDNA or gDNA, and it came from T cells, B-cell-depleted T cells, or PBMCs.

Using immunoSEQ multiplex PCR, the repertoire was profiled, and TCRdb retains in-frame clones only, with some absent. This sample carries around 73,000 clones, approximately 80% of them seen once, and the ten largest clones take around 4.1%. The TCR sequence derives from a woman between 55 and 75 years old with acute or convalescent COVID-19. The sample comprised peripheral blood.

The CDR3, as DNA: TGTGCCAGCAGTTCAGGGGGAGGTCAGCCCCAGCATTTT. Translation gives CASSSGGGQPQHF. The chain has TRBV6-5 and TRBJ1-5; 7 nucleotides align to TRBD1. The CDR3 is 13 residues long. Germline assignment: CDR1 MNHEY and CDR2 SVGAGI. Germline trimming cut 4 bases from V and 6 bases from J; bases unmatched to any gene: 3.